Below, 23 T cell receptor beta chains from the same sample are listed, as sequenced in a study of T cells in Graves' hyperthyroidism and ophthalmopathy. The TCR beta CDR3 regions underwent amplification using RNA transcripts as the source. The study used the HTBI primer set for a first-round RT-PCR of the TCR CDR3. TCRdb redid the calling of the multiplex PCR reads with MiXCR, one entry per CDR3 protein. This table holds 800,000 or so distinct CDR3 sequences, 35% to 40% found once. The sequencing sample was made of blood. The receptors shown here come from a man younger than 30 with Graves' hyperthyroidism.

In this sample, this clonotype turned up a few times. The rearrangement links TRBV6-2 or TRBV6-3 to TRBJ2-7, with TRBD2 as a possible D gene (6 bases). This CDR3 region has 11 residues. V shed 7 bases and J shed 7 bases, with 11 bases lying between them. Germline V gives CDR1 MNHEY, CDR2 SVGEGT. As DNA, the CDR3 is TGTGCCAGCACCTACCGGGGGGAGCAGTACTTC. This translates into CASTYRGEQYF.

The table lists this clonotype with a few counts. The chain employs TRBV2 and TRBJ1-1; D perhaps matches TRBD1 (5 bases). The CDR3 loop spans 15 amino acids. V lost 2 bases, J lost 0 bases, and 10 bases lay in between. The germline gives CDR1 SNHLY, CDR2 FYNNEI. CDR3 sequence (DNA): TGTGCCAGCAGTGAAATCGGAGGGGTGAACACTGAAGCTTTCTTT. Its protein product is CASSEIGGVNTEAFF.

This clonotype was counted at least ten times. The genes are TRBV19 and TRBJ1-5; TRBD1 agrees at 7 bases. The J segment lost 5 bases and the V segment lost 8 bases, leaving 6 bases of the junction unmatched. Germline assignment: CDR1 LNHDA and CDR2 SQIVND (reference sequence). There are 13 residues in the CDR3. The CDR3 sequence: CASETGKYQPQHF. The CDR3 bases are TGTGCCAGTGAGACAGGGAAATATCAGCCCCAGCATTTT. Together with reference TRBV19 and TRBJ1-5, the CDR3 gives the full variable domain: DGGITQSPKYLFRKEGQNVTLSCEQNLNHDAMYWYRQDPGQGLRLIYYSQIVNDFQKGDIAEGYSVSREKKESFPLTVTSAQKNPTAFYLCASETGKYQPQHFGDGTRLSIL.

As to this clonotype: Sequence at one end of the junction differs from germline and may be a read error. The chain combines TRBV10-3 with TRBJ1-5; 8 bases fit TRBD1. The CDR3 has 15 amino acids. In germline, CDR1 is ENHRY, CDR2 SYGVKD. In DNA form, the CDR3 reads TGTGCCAGCAGTGGGTTGACAGGGGGCAATCAGCCCCAGCATTTT. Its protein product is CASSGLTGGNQPQHF.

The gene calls are TRBV19 and TRBJ1-1, with 11 positions matching TRBD1. The CDR3 is made up of 15 amino acids. Germline trimming cut 8 bases from V and 0 bases from J; bases unmatched to any gene: 5. Germline CDR1 is LNHDA and CDR2 is SQIVND (reference sequence). CDR3 DNA: TGTGCCAGTCTGGGGACAGGGGGGATGAACACTGAAGCTTTCTTT. Translation gives CASLGTGGMNTEAFF.

The V and J genes are TRBV29-1 and TRBJ2-6; TRBD1 matches at 9 bases. The junction had 15 bases not matched to a gene; V was cut back by 8 bases and J by 4 bases. The CDR3 totals 17 residues. The germline gives CDR1 SQVTM, CDR2 ANQGSEA. CDR3 nucleotides: TGCAGCCAATCGACCGGGACAGGGTTTCAAGGGGCCAACGTCCTGACTTTC. Its translation is CSQSTGTGFQGANVLTF.

The rearrangement links TRBV5-1 to TRBJ1-2; a possible D gene is TRBD1 (5 bases). V dropped 5 bases and J dropped 4 bases, with 15 bases sitting between them. The germline CDR1 and CDR2 sequences are SGHRS and YFSETQ. This CDR3 is 14 amino acids long. CDR3 sequence reads: CASRPNRDGYGYTF. The DNA of the CDR3 is TGCGCCAGCAGGCCGAACCGGGACGGCTATGGCTACACCTTC.

This clonotype was counted ten times or more. This rearrangement joins TRBV24-1 to TRBJ2-5; D is possibly TRBD1 (5 bases). Germline V lookup: CDR1 KGHDR, CDR2 SFDVKD. The ends were cut back, 4 bases at V and 2 bases at J, with 10 bases in the middle. CDR3 length: 14 amino acids. CDR3 residues: CATSDPAGQETQYF. The CDR3, as DNA: TGTGCCACCAGTGACCCCGCAGGGCAAGAGACCCAGTACTTC.

This clonotype was counted at least ten times. The rearrangement uses TRBV19 and TRBJ1-1; a weak D match, TRBD1 (5 bases). The V end was cut by 4 bases, the J end by 3 bases, with 9 bases between. Germline CDR1 is LNHDA and CDR2 is SQIVND (reference sequence). CDR3 size: 13 residues. As DNA, the CDR3 is TGTGCCAGTAGTAGCCTGGGGGACACTGAAGCTTTCTTT. This translates into CASSSLGDTEAFF.

This clonotype was counted between two and nine times. This rearrangement joins TRBV7-9 to TRBJ1-1, with D perhaps TRBD1 (5 bases). V was shortened by 5 bases and J by 0 bases, with 13 bases between the two germline ends. Germline CDR1 SEHNR, CDR2 FQNEAQ (reference sequence). CDR3 length equals 15 residues. CDR3 residues: CASSPRDRLNTEAFF. CDR3 DNA: TGTGCCAGCAGCCCCCGGGACCGACTGAACACTGAAGCTTTCTTT.

The V gene is TRBV9, the J gene TRBJ1-1; D not resolved. With 0 bases removed from V and 11 bases from J, the gap between germline ends came to 8 bases. The germline gives CDR1 SGDLS, CDR2 YYNGEE. There are 11 residues in the CDR3. CDR3 residues: CASSVDVRAFF. Written as DNA, the CDR3 is TGTGCCAGCAGCGTAGATGTGAGGGCTTTCTTT.

V gene TRBV15 combines with J gene TRBJ1-5; D is uncertain. V was cut by 3 bases and J by 0 bases, with 6 bases left in between. The V gene's germline CDR1 is LNHNV and CDR2 YYDKDF (reference sequence). The length of the CDR3 is 14 residues. CDR3 bases: TGTGCCACCAGCAGGGACCGTAGCAATCAGCCCCAGCATTTT. It specifies CATSRDRSNQPQHF.

V usage is TRBV7-2 and J usage is TRBJ2-5; no clear D gene. V shed 4 bases and J shed 5 bases, with 8 bases lying between them. CDR3 length equals 12 residues. Per germline, CDR1 SGHTA and CDR2 FQGNSA. The CDR3 DNA reads TGTGCCAGCAGCTCAGGTTTGGAGACCCAGTACTTC. Amino acids: CASSSGLETQYF. The full variable domain, with the rest looked up from reference TRBV7-2 and TRBJ2-5, is GAGVSQSPSNKVTEKGKDVELRCDPISGHTALYWYRQSLGQGLEFLIYFQGNSAPDKSGLPSDRFSAERTGGSVSTLTIQRTQQEDSAVYLCASSSGLETQYFGPGTRLLVL.

There are many counts of this clonotype. The V gene is TRBV2, the J gene TRBJ1-2, with D tentatively TRBD1 (5 bases). V lost 2 bases to trimming and J lost 5 bases, with 12 bases between them. This CDR3 is built from 14 residues. Germline V CDR1 and CDR2: SNHLY, FYNNEI. CDR3 in amino acids: CASSEQGIEYGYTF. The CDR3 nucleotides are TGTGCCAGCAGTGAACAGGGTATCGAATATGGCTACACCTTC. Full variable domain (missing parts from reference TRBV2 and TRBJ1-2): EPEVTQTPSHQVTQMGQEVILRCVPISNHLYFYWYRQILGQKVEFLVSFYNNEISEKSEIFDDQFSVERPDGSNFTLKIRSTKLEDSAMYFCASSEQGIEYGYTFGSGTRLTVV.

As to this clonotype: This may arise from a read error, as a much more abundant clone is one base away. This chain links TRBV19 with TRBJ1-4; the D is unclear. CDR3 length: 12 amino acids. V shed 1 base and J shed 8 bases, with 5 bases lying between them. Germline V lookup: CDR1 LNHDA, CDR2 SQIVND (reference sequence). The CDR3 loop is CASSIGYEKLFF. DNA for the CDR3: TGTGCCAGTAGTATAGGGTACGAAAAACTGTTTTTT. The full variable domain, its missing parts supplied by reference TRBV19 and TRBJ1-4, is DGGITQSPKYLFRKEGQNVTLSCEQNLNHDAMYWYRQDPGQGLRLIYYSQIVNDFQKGDIAEGYSVSREKKESFPLTVTSAQKNPTAFYLCASSIGYEKLFFGSGTQLSVL.

The chain combines TRBV12-3 or TRBV12-4 with TRBJ1-5; TRBD1 is a possible D gene (6 bases). The V and J ends lost 6 bases and 3 bases respectively, with 12 bases between them. The CDR3 has 14 residues. CDR3 sequence: CASRTRQDNQPQHF. CDR3 coding DNA: TGTGCCAGCAGGACCAGACAGGACAATCAGCCCCAGCATTTT.

The sample holds one count of this clonotype. The rearrangement joins TRBV5-4 to TRBJ1-5; the D gene is possibly TRBD1 (6 bases). This CDR3 is built from 15 residues. Germline V gives CDR1 SGHNT, CDR2 YYREEE (reference sequence). Deletions cut 5 bases from V and 4 bases from J, with 16 bases between. CDR3 region: CASSRTTGPNQPQHF. The CDR3 DNA follows: TGTGCCAGCAGTCGAACAACAGGGCCAAATCAGCCCCAGCATTTT.

This clonotype was seen a few times. J is TRBJ2-2 and V is TRBV9; no clear D gene. This CDR3 has 12 amino acids. V was clipped by 4 bases and J by 6 bases, with 7 bases between them. Germline V lookup: CDR1 SGDLS, CDR2 YYNGEE. The CDR3 here is CASSRNSGELFF. DNA of the CDR3: TGTGCCAGCAGCCGAAATTCCGGGGAGCTGTTTTTT.

Details on this clonotype: With a much larger clone just one base away, this may be a read error. The chain employs TRBV10-3 and TRBJ1-6, with D uncertain. The CDR3 spans 14 residues. Per the germline V gene, CDR1 is ENHRY and CDR2 is SYGVKD. Trimming stripped 4 bases from V and 7 bases from J, with 11 bases between. The CDR3 nucleotides read TGTGCCATCAGTGGGCGAAAAGGGAATTCACCCCTCCACTTT. Its translation: CAISGRKGNSPLHF.

Many counts were recorded for this clonotype. This sequence joins TRBV2 and TRBJ1-5; D ambiguous. Germline-derived CDR1 and CDR2 are SNHLY and FYNNEI. V lost 0 bases and J 0 bases, leaving 6 bases between the germline ends. CDR3 length: 15 amino acids. The CDR3 DNA reads TGTGCCAGCAGTGAAGCCCGAGATAGCAATCAGCCCCAGCATTTT. It specifies CASSEARDSNQPQHF.

This clonotype was observed at least ten times. The gene calls are TRBV20-1 and TRBJ1-4, with a weak D call TRBD1 (6 bases). V lost 6 bases to trimming and J lost 6 bases, with 14 bases between them. This CDR3 comprises 13 residues. Looked up from germline, CDR1 is DFQATT and CDR2 is SNEGSKA (reference sequence). CDR3 loop: CSAVQGIDEKLFF. The CDR3 DNA sequence: TGCAGTGCAGTACAGGGAATAGATGAAAAACTGTTTTTT.

This clonotype was recorded many times. The V and J genes are TRBV7-2 and TRBJ1-2; no clear D. CDR1 is SGHTA and CDR2 is FQGNSA in the germline V gene. This CDR3 is built from 13 residues. V was cut by 2 bases and J by 4 bases, with 8 bases left in between. CDR3: CASSLNRFYGYTF. The CDR3 bases are TGTGCCAGCAGCTTAAACAGATTCTATGGCTACACCTTC.

The chain is built from TRBV7-6 and TRBJ2-7, with 10 bases aligning to TRBD2. V lost 2 bases, J lost 0 bases, and 1 base stayed unmatched. The germline CDR1 and CDR2 sequences are SGHVS and FNYEAQ. This CDR3 spans 15 amino acids. The DNA of the CDR3 is TGTGCCAGCAGCTTAACTAGCGGGGTCTCCTACGAGCAGTACTTC. Translating it yields CASSLTSGVSYEQYF.